The 5 T cell receptor beta chains below all came from one sample that was sequenced in a study of blood T cell repertoires in COVID-19. Sequencing used immunoSEQ multiplex PCR; TCRdb keeps in-frame clones, though not all of them. The sample has 450,000 or so clones, about 90% seen once. Sample: peripheral blood. These receptors originate from a man aged 18 to 29 with COVID-19, enrolled during active disease.

The rearrangement uses TRBV5-1 and TRBJ1-1; possibly TRBD1 for D (5 bases). The CDR3 runs 15 residues. CDR1 SGHRS and CDR2 YFSETQ come from the germline V gene. V was trimmed by 0 bases and J by 3 bases, leaving 12 bases between them. CDR3 sequence: CASSLVLGPDTEAFF. DNA of the CDR3: TGCGCCAGCAGCTTGGTTCTGGGGCCGGACACTGAAGCTTTCTTT.

This clone occurred once. The chain is built from TRBV4-2 and TRBJ2-4; 8 bases are a match to TRBD2. V trimming: 4 bases; J trimming: 0 bases; junction bases outside the gene matches: 11. CDR3 length equals 18 residues. Germline V gene sequence: CDR1 LGHNA, CDR2 YNFKEQ. CDR3 sequence (DNA): TGTGCCAGCAGCCCGATCACCGGGACTAGTCTAGCCAAAAACATTCAGTACTTC. It encodes CASSPITGTSLAKNIQYF.

V gene TRBV24-1 combines with J gene TRBJ2-3, with a weak D call TRBD2 (5 bases). CDR3 length: 17 amino acids. The V end lost 4 bases, the J end lost 1 base, and 17 bases lay between the germline ends. From germline, CDR1 is KGHDR and CDR2 SFDVKD. CDR3 sequence (DNA): TGTGCCACCAGTGACCCTCGCCTAGCTACGGGCACAGATACGCAGTATTTT. Amino acid sequence: CATSDPRLATGTDTQYF.

The genes are TRBV18 and TRBJ1-3; 7 bases align to TRBD1. Trimming took 2 bases from V and 7 from J; bases not matched to a gene: 8. CDR1 is KGHSH and CDR2 is LQKENI in the germline V gene. The CDR3 runs 15 residues. In DNA form, the CDR3 reads TGTGCCAGCTCACCATCTACAGGGGCGGGGAACACCATATATTTT. Translating gives CASSPSTGAGNTIYF.

This chain connects TRBV7-9 to TRBJ2-3; weak D call: TRBD2 (5 bases). Trimming removed 5 bases at V and 2 bases at J, with 17 bases between. Germline assignment: CDR1 SEHNR and CDR2 FQNEAQ (reference sequence). The CDR3 has 16 amino acids. The CDR3 nucleotides read TGTGCCAGCAGCGATACCTTGGGGAGTCTCACAGATACGCAGTATTTT. Translated: CASSDTLGSLTDTQYF.